The 11 T cell receptor beta chains below were found in one sample sequenced in a study of blood T cell repertoires in COVID-19. Here immunoSEQ multiplex PCR was the method, and the copy in TCRdb shows in-frame clones only, minus some. Of over 150,000 clones detected, approximately 80% appear once; the ten largest clones hold 2.5% to 3.5%. The sequenced material came from peripheral blood. The receptors were gathered from a woman aged 55-69 years with acute or convalescent COVID-19.

In regard to this clone: Other nucleotide sequences from this sample produce the same CDR3. V usage is TRBV7-8 and J usage is TRBJ1-5; 9 nucleotides agree with TRBD1. V shed 1 base and J 3 bases; nucleotides not matched to a gene: 4. This CDR3 has 16 amino acids. Germline CDR1 SGHVS, CDR2 FQNEAQ. In DNA, the CDR3 is TGTGCCAGCAGCTTAGAGGGACAGGGTTTCAATCAGCCCCAGCATTTT. Amino acids: CASSLEGQGFNQPQHF.

The CDR3 nucleotides read TGTGCCACCAGCAGAGACGCTCCTAGCGGGGGGCGTAAATTAAATGAGCAGTTCTTC. This translates into CATSRDAPSGGRKLNEQFF. The genes are TRBV15 and TRBJ2-1; 11 bases map to TRBD2. The V gene end was trimmed by 0 bases and the J gene end by 7 bases; junction bases not matched to a gene: 14. Per the germline V gene, CDR1 is LNHNV and CDR2 is YYDKDF (reference sequence). The CDR3 consists of 19 residues.

The gene calls are TRBV19 and TRBJ1-5, with D possibly matching TRBD1 (6 bases). The CDR3 spans 15 residues. Germline CDR1 reads LNHDA; CDR2 reads SQIVND (reference sequence). Trimming stripped 6 bases from V and 5 bases from J, with 17 bases between. DNA for the CDR3: TGTGCCAGTAGCCTCTACAGGGAAACCCATCAGCCCCAGCATTTT. Translated, it gives CASSLYRETHQPQHF. Full variable domain (missing parts from reference TRBV19 and TRBJ1-5): DGGITQSPKYLFRKEGQNVTLSCEQNLNHDAMYWYRQDPGQGLRLIYYSQIVNDFQKGDIAEGYSVSREKKESFPLTVTSAQKNPTAFYLCASSLYRETHQPQHFGDGTRLSIL.

This sequence joins TRBV6-1 and TRBJ2-6; possible D gene TRBD1, 6 bases. CDR1 is MNHNS, CDR2 SASEGT, per germline. V dropped 4 bases and J dropped 0 bases, with 10 bases sitting between them. This CDR3 has 16 amino acids. CDR3 amino acids: CASSGDRISGANVLTF. The CDR3 coding sequence is TGTGCCAGCAGTGGCGACAGGATCTCTGGGGCCAACGTCCTGACTTTC.

The rearrangement joins TRBV7-9 to TRBJ2-3; 15 bases are a match to TRBD2. The length of the CDR3 is 17 residues. CDR1 and CDR2 (germline): SEHNR, FQNEAQ (reference sequence). The V segment lost 4 bases and the J segment 2 bases; nucleotides outside the gene matches: 4. Here the CDR3 DNA reads TGTGCCAGCAGCTCCGGGACTAGCGGGGGGTTCACAGATACGCAGTATTTT. This translates into CASSSGTSGGFTDTQYF.

V and J are TRBV25-1 and TRBJ2-7; D is unresolved. The germline gives CDR1 MGHDK, CDR2 SYGVNS. V lost 5 bases, J lost 6 bases, and 8 bases lay in between. CDR3 length: 11 amino acids. The CDR3 DNA reads as TGTGCCAGCAGTCCCCATTTCGAGCAGTACTTC. Translating it yields CASSPHFEQYF.

The chain recombines TRBV7-2 with TRBJ2-5, with 10 bases lining up with TRBD1. This CDR3 is built from 15 residues. V was pared by 5 bases and J by 5 bases, with 8 bases of the junction left unmatched. The germline V gene encodes CDR1 SGHTA and CDR2 FQGNSA. DNA of the CDR3: TGTGCCAGCAGCCGTGGACAGGGGGTTGGTGAGACCCAGTACTTC. Translated: CASSRGQGVGETQYF.

This chain connects TRBV6-5 to TRBJ1-5, with a possible D match to TRBD1 (5 bases). With 6 bases removed from V and 7 bases from J, the gap between germline ends came to 13 bases. Germline V gene sequence: CDR1 MNHEY, CDR2 SVGAGI. CDR3 length: 13 amino acids. CDR3 sequence (DNA): TGTGCCAGCAGCCCCACAGGCCGGCAGCCCCAGCATTTT. This codes for CASSPTGRQPQHF.

This clone was counted a few times. The gene calls are TRBV5-6 and TRBJ1-2; D remains ambiguous. V was clipped by 4 bases and J by 4 bases, with 17 bases between them. Germline V CDR1 and CDR2: SGHDT, YYEEEE. The CDR3 spans 15 residues. CDR3 nucleotides: TGTGCCAGCAGCCGAACGGGGAACAACGTCTATGGCTACACCTTC. Translating it yields CASSRTGNNVYGYTF.

This chain joins TRBV7-8 and TRBJ1-4, with TRBD1 matching 7 bases. Germline loops: CDR1 SGHVS, CDR2 FQNEAQ. The CDR3 contains 14 residues. J gave up 5 bases and V 5 bases, and 5 bases lay outside the gene matches. The CDR3 nucleotides are TGTGCCAGCAGCCAGGGACAGATGAATGAAAAACTGTTTTTT. Its protein product is CASSQGQMNEKLFF.

The chain recombines TRBV7-2 with TRBJ2-7; 12 nucleotides line up with TRBD1. The J segment lost 4 bases and the V segment lost 5 bases, leaving 6 bases of the junction unmatched. The CDR3 length is 15 residues. Germline CDR1 and CDR2: SGHTA and FQGNSA. CDR3 sequence reads: CASSARDRGRYEQYF. The DNA for the CDR3 is TGTGCCAGCAGCGCCAGGGACAGGGGGCGGTACGAGCAGTACTTC.